This T cell receptor beta chain was recovered during a study of cytomegalovirus exposure and HLA in healthy donors. Study in general: Within the Caucasian-associated ancestry cluster were around 81% of the 398 genotyped donors.

Trimming removed 4 bases from V and 0 bases from J; junction bases left unmatched: 6. The CDR3 has 17 amino acids. Germline CDR1 and CDR2: MNHEY and SMNVEV (reference sequence). PCR used 60 Vbeta primers and 13 Jbeta primers. TCRdb's copy holds only in-frame clones and misses some; the assay was immunoSEQ multiplex PCR. The sample carries 90,000 or so clones, less than 80% recorded once. The specimen sequenced was PBMCs. The sequence was obtained from a woman in her forties in good health and CMV-seronegative. This chain links TRBV27 with TRBJ2-1, with 10 bases fitting TRBD2. This CDR3 is CASSSLPSGSSYNEQFF. CDR3 coding DNA: TGTGCCAGCAGTTCTCTCCCTAGCGGGAGCTCCTACAATGAGCAGTTCTTC.